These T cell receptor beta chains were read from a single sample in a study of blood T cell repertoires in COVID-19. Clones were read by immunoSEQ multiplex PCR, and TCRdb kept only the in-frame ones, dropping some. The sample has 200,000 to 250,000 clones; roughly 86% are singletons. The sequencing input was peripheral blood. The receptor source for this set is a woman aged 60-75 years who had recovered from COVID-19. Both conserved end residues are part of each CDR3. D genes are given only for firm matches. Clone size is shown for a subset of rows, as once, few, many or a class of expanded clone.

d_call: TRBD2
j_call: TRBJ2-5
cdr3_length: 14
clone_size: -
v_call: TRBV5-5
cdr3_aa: CASSKSGGVETQYF
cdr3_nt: TGTGCCAGCAGCAAAAGCGGGGGTGTCGAGACCCAGTACTTC

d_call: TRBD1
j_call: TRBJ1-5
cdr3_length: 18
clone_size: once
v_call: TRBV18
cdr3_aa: CASSPGTGLWSSNQPQHF
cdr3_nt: TGTGCCAGCTCACCAGGGACAGGTCTTTGGTCTAGCAATCAGCCCCAGCATTTT

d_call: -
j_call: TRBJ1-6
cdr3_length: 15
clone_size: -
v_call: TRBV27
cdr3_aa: CASSLLDGGTAPLHF
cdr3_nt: TGTGCCAGCAGTTTATTAGATGGGGGCACGGCACCCCTCCACTTT

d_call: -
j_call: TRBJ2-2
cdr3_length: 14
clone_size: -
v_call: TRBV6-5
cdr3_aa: CASIKSGNTGELFF
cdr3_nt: TGTGCCAGCATAAAGTCCGGGAACACCGGGGAGCTGTTTTTT

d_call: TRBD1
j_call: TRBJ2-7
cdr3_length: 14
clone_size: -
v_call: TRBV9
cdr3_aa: CASSPRTGTYEQYF
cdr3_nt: TGTGCCAGCAGCCCGAGGACAGGTACCTACGAGCAGTACTTC

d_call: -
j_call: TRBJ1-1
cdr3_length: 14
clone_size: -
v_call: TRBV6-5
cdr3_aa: CASTRGTGNTEAFF
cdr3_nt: TGTGCCAGCACCCGGGGGACGGGGAACACTGAAGCTTTCTTT

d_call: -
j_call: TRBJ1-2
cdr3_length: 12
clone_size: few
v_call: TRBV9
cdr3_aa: CASSVAGLGYTF
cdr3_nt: TGTGCCAGCAGCGTAGCTGGACTCGGCTACACCTTC

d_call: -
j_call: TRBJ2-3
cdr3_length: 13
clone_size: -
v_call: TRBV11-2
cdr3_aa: CASSSALTDTQYF
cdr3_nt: TGTGCCAGCAGCTCCGCGCTAACGGATACGCAGTATTTT

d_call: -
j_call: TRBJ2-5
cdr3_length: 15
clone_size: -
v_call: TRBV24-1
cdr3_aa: CATSDFTESQETQYF
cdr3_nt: TGTGCCACCAGTGATTTTACGGAGAGCCAAGAGACCCAGTACTTC

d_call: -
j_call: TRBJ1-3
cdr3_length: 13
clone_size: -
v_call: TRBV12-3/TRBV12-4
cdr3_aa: CASQGSDGNTIYF
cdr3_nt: TGTGCCAGTCAGGGGAGTGACGGAAACACCATATATTTT

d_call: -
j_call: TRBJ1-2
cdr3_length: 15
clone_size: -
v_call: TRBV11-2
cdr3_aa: CASSLVVRTLYGYTF
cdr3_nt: TGTGCCAGCAGCTTAGTCGTCAGAACCCTCTATGGCTACACCTTC

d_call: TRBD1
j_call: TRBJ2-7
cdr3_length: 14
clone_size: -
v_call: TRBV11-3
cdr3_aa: CASSEDRPSYEQYF
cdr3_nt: TGTGCCAGCAGCGAGGACAGGCCCTCCTACGAGCAGTACTTC

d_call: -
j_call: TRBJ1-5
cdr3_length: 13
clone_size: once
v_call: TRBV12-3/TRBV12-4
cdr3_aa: CASSLREHQPQHF
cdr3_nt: TGTGCCAGCAGTTTACGGGAGCATCAGCCCCAGCATTTT

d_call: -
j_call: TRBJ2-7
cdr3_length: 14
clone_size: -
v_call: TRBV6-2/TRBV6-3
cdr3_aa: CASSYSSGSFEQYF
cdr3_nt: TGTGCCAGCAGTTACTCTTCCGGTTCGTTCGAGCAGTACTTC

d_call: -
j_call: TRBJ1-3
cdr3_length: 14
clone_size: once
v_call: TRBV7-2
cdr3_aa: CASSLLGSGNTIYF
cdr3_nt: TGTGCCAGCAGCTTACTCGGTTCTGGAAACACCATATATTTT

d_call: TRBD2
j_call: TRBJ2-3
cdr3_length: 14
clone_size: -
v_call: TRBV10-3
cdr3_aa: CAISNGLAADTQYF
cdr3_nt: TGTGCCATCAGTAACGGACTAGCCGCAGATACGCAGTATTTT

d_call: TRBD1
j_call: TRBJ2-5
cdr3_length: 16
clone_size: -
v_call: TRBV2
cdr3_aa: CASTDRDRGREETQYF
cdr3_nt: TGTGCCAGCACCGACCGGGACAGGGGGCGAGAAGAGACCCAGTACTTC

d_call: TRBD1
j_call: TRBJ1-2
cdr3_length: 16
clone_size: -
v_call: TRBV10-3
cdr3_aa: CAIRLPGTGRRNGYTF
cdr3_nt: TGTGCCATCAGACTCCCGGGGACAGGGCGGCGGAATGGCTACACCTTC

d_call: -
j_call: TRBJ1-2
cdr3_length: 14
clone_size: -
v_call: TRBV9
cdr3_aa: CASSATTGHYGYTF
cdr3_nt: TGTGCCAGCAGCGCCACAACAGGGCACTATGGCTACACCTTC

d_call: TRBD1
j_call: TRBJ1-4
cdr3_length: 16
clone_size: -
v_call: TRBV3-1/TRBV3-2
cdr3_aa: CASSRGDRGANEKLFF
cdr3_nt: TGTGCCAGCAGCCGAGGGGACAGGGGGGCTAATGAAAAACTGTTTTTT

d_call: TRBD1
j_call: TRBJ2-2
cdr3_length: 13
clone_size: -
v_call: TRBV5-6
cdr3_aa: CASRTGANGELFF
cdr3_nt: TGTGCCAGTAGGACAGGGGCGAACGGGGAGCTGTTTTTT

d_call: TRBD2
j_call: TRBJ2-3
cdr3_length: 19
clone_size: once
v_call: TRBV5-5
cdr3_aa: CASSLGLGFGGGTTDTQYF
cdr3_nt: TGTGCCAGCAGCTTGGGGTTGGGATTCGGCGGGGGGACCACAGATACGCAGTATTTT

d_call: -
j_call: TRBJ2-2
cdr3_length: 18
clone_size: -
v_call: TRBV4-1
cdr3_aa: CASSRGMGGSPNTGELFF
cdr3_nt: TGCGCCAGCAGCCGCGGGATGGGAGGCTCCCCGAACACCGGGGAGCTGTTTTTT

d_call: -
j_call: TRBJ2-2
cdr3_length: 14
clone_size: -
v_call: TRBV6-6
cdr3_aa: CASSYGHGTGELFF
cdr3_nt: TGTGCCAGCAGTTACGGGCACGGCACCGGGGAGCTGTTTTTT

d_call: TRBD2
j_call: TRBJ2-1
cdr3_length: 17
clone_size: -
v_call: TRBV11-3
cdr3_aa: CASSPFSSGGSYNEQFF
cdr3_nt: TGTGCCAGCAGCCCTTTCTCCAGCGGGGGGTCCTACAATGAGCAGTTCTTC

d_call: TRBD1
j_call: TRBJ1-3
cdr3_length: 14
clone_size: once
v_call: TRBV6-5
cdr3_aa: CASRGDRGGNTIYF
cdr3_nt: TGTGCCAGCAGAGGGGACAGGGGTGGAAACACCATATATTTT

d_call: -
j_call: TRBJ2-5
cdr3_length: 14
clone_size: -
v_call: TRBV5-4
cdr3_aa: CASSKIEGVETQYF
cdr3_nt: TGTGCCAGCAGCAAGATCGAGGGGGTAGAGACCCAGTACTTC

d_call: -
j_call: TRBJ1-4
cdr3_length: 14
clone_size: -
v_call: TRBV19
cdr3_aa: CATRAFERNEKLFF
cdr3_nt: TGTGCCACTCGAGCTTTCGAACGTAATGAAAAACTGTTTTTT

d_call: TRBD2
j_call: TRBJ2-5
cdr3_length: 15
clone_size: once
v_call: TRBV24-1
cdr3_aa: CATSHWRGSKETQYF
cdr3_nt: TGTGCCACCAGTCACTGGCGGGGGAGCAAAGAGACCCAGTACTTC

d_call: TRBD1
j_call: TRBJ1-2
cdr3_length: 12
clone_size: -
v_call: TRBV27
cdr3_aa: CASSFQGGGYTF
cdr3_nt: TGTGCCAGCAGTTTTCAGGGGGGCGGCTACACCTTC

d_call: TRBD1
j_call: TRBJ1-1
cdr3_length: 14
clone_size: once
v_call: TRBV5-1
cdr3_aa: CASSETGDLTEAFF
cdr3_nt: TGCGCCAGCAGCGAGACAGGGGACCTCACTGAAGCTTTCTTT

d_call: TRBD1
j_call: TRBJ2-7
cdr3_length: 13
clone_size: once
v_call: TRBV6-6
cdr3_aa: CASSYSTGNEQYF
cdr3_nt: TGTGCCAGCAGTTACTCGACAGGGAACGAGCAGTACTTC

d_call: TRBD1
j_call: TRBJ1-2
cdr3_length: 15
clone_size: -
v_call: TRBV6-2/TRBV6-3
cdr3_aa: CASSPPRDRGYGYTF
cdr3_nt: TGTGCCAGCAGCCCGCCCCGGGACAGGGGCTATGGCTACACCTTC

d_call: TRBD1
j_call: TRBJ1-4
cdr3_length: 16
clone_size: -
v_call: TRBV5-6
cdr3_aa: CASSVAGGATNEKLFF
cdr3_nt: TGTGCCAGCAGCGTGGCAGGGGGCGCAACTAATGAAAAACTGTTTTTT

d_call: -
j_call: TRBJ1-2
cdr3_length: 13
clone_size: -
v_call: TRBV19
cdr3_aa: CASSIGQLYGYTF
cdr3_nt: TGTGCCAGTAGTATAGGACAGCTCTATGGCTACACCTTC

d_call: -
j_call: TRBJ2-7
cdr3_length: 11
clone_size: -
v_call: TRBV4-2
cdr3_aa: CASSPSYEQYF
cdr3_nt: TGTGCCAGCAGCCCTTCCTACGAGCAGTACTTC

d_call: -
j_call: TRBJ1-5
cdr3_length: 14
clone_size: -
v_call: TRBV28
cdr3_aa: CASSFWIGGQPQHF
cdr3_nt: TGTGCCAGCAGTTTCTGGATCGGGGGTCAGCCCCAGCATTTT